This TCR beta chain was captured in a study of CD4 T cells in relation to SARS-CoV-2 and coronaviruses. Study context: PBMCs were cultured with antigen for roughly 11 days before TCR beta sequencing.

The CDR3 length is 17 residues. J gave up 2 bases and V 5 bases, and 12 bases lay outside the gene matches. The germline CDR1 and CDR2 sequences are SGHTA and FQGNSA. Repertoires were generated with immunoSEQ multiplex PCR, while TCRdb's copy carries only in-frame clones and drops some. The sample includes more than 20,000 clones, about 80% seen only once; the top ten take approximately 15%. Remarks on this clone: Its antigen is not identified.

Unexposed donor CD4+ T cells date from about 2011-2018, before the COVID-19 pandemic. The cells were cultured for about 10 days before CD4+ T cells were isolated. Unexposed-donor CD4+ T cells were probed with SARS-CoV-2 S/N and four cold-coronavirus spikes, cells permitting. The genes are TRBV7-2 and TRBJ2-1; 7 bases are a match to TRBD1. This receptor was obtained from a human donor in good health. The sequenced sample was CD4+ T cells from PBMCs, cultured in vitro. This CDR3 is CASSLSLTGDPYNEQFF. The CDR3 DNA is TGTGCCAGCAGCCTCTCCTTAACAGGGGACCCCTACAATGAGCAGTTCTTC.